This T cell receptor (beta chain) derives from a study of chemoradiotherapy in HPV16-positive cancers (dated by TCRdb to between 2021 and 2022). At the level of the whole study: Candidate HPV-specific T-cell clones and common TCR motifs were defined by functional T-cell assays performed on cells from a couple of HPV16-positive patients. Next, the candidate HPV-specific TCRs and motifs were followed in TCR repertoires from over 85 patients with HPV-related cancers. Whether T-cell immunity against the HPV oncoproteins E6 and E7 changes during chemoradiotherapy and whether survival is affected by this immunity were examined in the study. What the authors observed across the whole study: Expansion of candidate HPV-specific clones and E7-related TCR motifs was observed in the tumor microenvironment during treatment, whereas no such expansion was observed for non-HPV-specific T cells. The functional definition of HPV-specific T cells came from only a couple of HPV16-positive patients, and the survival association was reported for HPV16-positive patients. Improved recurrence-free survival in HPV16-positive patients was associated with expansion of HPV-responsive T cells during chemoradiotherapy.

Because repertoires were sampled repeatedly during chemoradiotherapy, clonal expansion in the tumor microenvironment could be followed. This clone is a singleton in its sample. Its antigen is still unknown. The sample holds no much larger clone one base away, and base qualities are not on file. At the junction V is shortened by 2 bases and J by 1 base, with 10 bases in between. From a lookup of the germline V gene, CDR1 and CDR2 are SGHTS and YDEGEE. The CDR3 has 14 amino acids, counting the end cysteine and phenylalanine. Of all the DNA, just the CDR3 is kept, 42 bases in frame from base 1. Libraries were built with the immunoSEQ multiplex PCR assay. TCRdb carries this immuneACCESS record with in-frame sequences only. Its versions omit some clonotypes, under half of them owing to an unresolved V gene in the studies checked, with the rest unexplained. A total of about 14,000 clones appear in this sample, more than 70% of them only once. The ten largest clones take up 3.5% to 4.5% of the sample.

The specimen comprised tumor tissue, sampled from a patient who underwent chemoradiotherapy. This sequence uses TRBV5-8 and TRBJ2-7, with TRBD1 perhaps the D gene, on 6 matching bases. This TCR was recovered from a human donor with HPV-associated anogenital cancer. The DNA is TGTGCCAGCAGCTTCAGGGGACGTTCCTACGAGCAGTACTTC. This gives the protein CASSFRGRSYEQYF.